Shown below are 25 T cell receptor beta chains from a single sample sequenced in a study of cytomegalovirus exposure and HLA in healthy donors. Method: immunoSEQ multiplex PCR; TCRdb's copy keeps in-frame clones and lacks some. The sample lists about 130,000 clones, roughly 89% occurring once. Sequenced sample: PBMCs. The receptor set was obtained from a young woman in good health and CMV-seronegative.

This chain joins TRBV9 and TRBJ2-7, with TRBD1 matching 8 bases. The junction had 10 bases not matched to a gene; V was cut back by 7 bases and J by 4 bases. The CDR3 is 14 residues long. Germline lookup yields CDR1 SGDLS and CDR2 YYNGEE. For the CDR3, the DNA is TGTGCCAGCGGAGGACAGGGTGGCACTTACGAGCAGTACTTC. The encoded protein is CASGGQGGTYEQYF.

The V and J genes are TRBV25-1 and TRBJ2-2; D call uncertain. Germline V gives CDR1 MGHDK, CDR2 SYGVNS. The CDR3 spans 16 residues. Trimming pared 3 bases from V and 7 bases from J, leaving 18 bases between. The CDR3: CASSDPSPDKHGELFF. In DNA form, the CDR3 reads TGTGCCAGCAGTGACCCCAGCCCCGACAAGCACGGGGAGCTGTTTTTT.

This chain links TRBV7-2 with TRBJ2-1; TRBD2 agrees at 7 bases. The CDR3 runs to 17 residues. CDR1 SGHTA and CDR2 FQGNSA come from the germline V gene. The V gene end was trimmed by 0 bases and the J gene end by 0 bases; junction bases not matched to a gene: 5. CDR3 loop: CASSLAHGGSSYNEQFF. DNA of the CDR3: TGTGCCAGCAGCTTAGCGCACGGCGGGAGCTCCTACAATGAGCAGTTCTTC. Looking up the rest from reference TRBV7-2 and TRBJ2-1 gives the full variable domain: GAGVSQSPSNKVTEKGKDVELRCDPISGHTALYWYRQSLGQGLEFLIYFQGNSAPDKSGLPSDRFSAERTGGSVSTLTIQRTQQEDSAVYLCASSLAHGGSSYNEQFFGPGTRLTVL.

The chain joins TRBV27 to TRBJ2-1; 10 bases align to TRBD2. Germline V gene sequence: CDR1 MNHEY, CDR2 SMNVEV (reference sequence). The length of the CDR3 is 15 residues. V was pared by 5 bases and J by 4 bases, with 5 bases of the junction left unmatched. DNA for the CDR3: TGTGCCAGCAGTCCGGGGACTAGCGCTTACAATGAGCAGTTCTTC. This sequence encodes CASSPGTSAYNEQFF.

This rearrangement joins TRBV19 to TRBJ2-7; 8 bases are a match to TRBD1. The CDR3 covers 17 residues. J was trimmed by 5 bases and V by 0 bases; bases with no gene match: 12. Germline CDR1 reads LNHDA; CDR2 reads SQIVND (reference sequence). This CDR3 reads CASSIDMETGAVDEQYF. DNA of the CDR3: TGTGCCAGTAGTATAGATATGGAGACAGGGGCCGTCGACGAGCAGTACTTC.

The chain has TRBV7-9 and TRBJ2-1, with D possibly matching TRBD2 (6 bases). The germline V and J ends were trimmed by 4 bases and 3 bases, with 19 bases remaining between them. The CDR3 contains 17 residues. Germline V gene sequence: CDR1 SEHNR, CDR2 FQNEAQ (reference sequence). CDR3 in amino acids: CASSSTQVGTLYNEQFF. The DNA for the CDR3 is TGTGCCAGCAGCTCCACTCAGGTCGGGACTCTCTACAATGAGCAGTTCTTC.

This clone was observed once. The rearrangement uses TRBV30 and TRBJ1-4, with 8 bases fitting TRBD1. The CDR3 consists of 14 residues. Germline V gene lookup returns CDR1 GTSNPN and CDR2 SVGIG (reference sequence). The trim removed 5 bases at V and 11 bases at J, leaving 13 bases unmatched. The CDR3 DNA follows: TGTGCCTGGGGCCTTGGACAGGGTTATGGGAAACTGTTTTTT. It yields the protein CAWGLGQGYGKLFF.

This chain links TRBV28 with TRBJ1-2; D gene unclear. V was pared by 2 bases and J by 7 bases, with 14 bases between. Germline CDR1 and CDR2: MDHEN and SYDVKM. The CDR3 loop spans 14 amino acids. This CDR3 reads CASSLLVGEGGYTF. The CDR3 coding sequence is TGTGCCAGCAGTTTACTCGTGGGTGAGGGTGGCTACACCTTC.

This clone was recorded only once. This chain connects TRBV13 to TRBJ2-3; the D is unclear. The CDR3 is 14 residues long. From germline, CDR1 is PRHDT and CDR2 FYEKMQ (reference sequence). Deletions cut 4 bases from V and 1 base from J, with 9 bases between. The CDR3: CASSSSTGTDTQYF. CDR3 DNA sequence: TGTGCCAGCAGCTCGAGTACAGGCACAGATACGCAGTATTTT. Variable domain in full (rest from reference TRBV13 and TRBJ2-3): AAGVIQSPRHLIKEKRETATLKCYPIPRHDTVYWYQQGPGQDPQFLISFYEKMQSDKGSIPDRFSAQQFSDYHSELNMSSLELGDSALYFCASSSSTGTDTQYFGPGTRLTVL.

The chain is built from TRBV28 and TRBJ2-7; D is possibly TRBD1 (5 bases). Trimming shortened V by 5 bases and J by 3 bases, and 17 bases separated the two germline ends. The CDR3 has 15 amino acids. Germline V CDR1 and CDR2: MDHEN, SYDVKM. The DNA for the CDR3 is TGTGCCAGCAGTAGTCAGGGCGAGATGTACTACGAGCAGTACTTC. It yields the protein CASSSQGEMYYEQYF.

This chain links TRBV7-2 with TRBJ2-2, with 9 nucleotides matching TRBD1. Germline CDR1 reads SGHTA; CDR2 reads FQGNSA. J was trimmed by 1 base and V by 0 bases; bases with no gene match: 3. There are 17 residues in the CDR3. The CDR3 nucleotides read TGTGCCAGCAGCTTAGCTCTGACAGGGGGGAACACCGGGGAGCTGTTTTTT. It encodes CASSLALTGGNTGELFF.

This CDR3 is CASSPSQQNTGELFF. The CDR3 nucleotides are TGTGCCAGCTCACCATCCCAACAGAACACCGGGGAGCTGTTTTTT. The chain has TRBV18 and TRBJ2-2, with D hard to call. Germline values: CDR1 KGHSH, CDR2 LQKENI. The V and J ends lost 2 bases and 1 base respectively, with 8 bases between them. CDR3 length: 15 residues.

The rearrangement joins TRBV19 to TRBJ2-1; D remains unclear. Germline-derived CDR1 and CDR2 are LNHDA and SQIVND (reference sequence). Deletions cut 7 bases from V and 0 bases from J, with 10 bases between. The CDR3 is 14 residues long. CDR3 residues: CASTTASSYNEQFF. CDR3 nucleotide sequence: TGTGCCAGTACCACTGCAAGCTCCTACAATGAGCAGTTCTTC.

The chain is built from TRBV5-6 and TRBJ2-3, with 7 bases that match TRBD1. V was clipped by 4 bases and J by 2 bases; unmatched bases: 10. The CDR3 runs 16 residues. Germline lookup yields CDR1 SGHDT and CDR2 YYEEEE. Written as DNA, the CDR3 is TGTGCCAGCAGCCTATACCGGGACAGAATCACAGATACGCAGTATTTT. The encoded protein is CASSLYRDRITDTQYF.

V usage is TRBV7-9 and J usage is TRBJ2-1, with 11 bases fitting TRBD2. The V segment lost 8 bases and the J segment 8 bases; nucleotides outside the gene matches: 8. This CDR3 is built from 14 residues. The germline V gene has CDR1 SEHNR and CDR2 FQNEAQ (reference sequence). CDR3 in DNA: TGTGCCAGCCGTAATAGCGGGGGGGGCGATGAGCAGTTCTTC. This gives the protein CASRNSGGGDEQFF.

The J gene is TRBJ2-5, the V gene TRBV5-1, with TRBD2 matching 9 bases. The CDR3 spans 16 residues. V lost 2 bases to trimming and J lost 2 bases; unmatched junction nucleotides: 7. The germline V gene encodes CDR1 SGHRS and CDR2 YFSETQ. CDR3 amino acids: CASSLLAGAIQETQYF. In DNA form, the CDR3 reads TGCGCCAGCAGCTTATTAGCGGGGGCGATACAAGAGACCCAGTACTTC.

V and J are TRBV5-6 and TRBJ2-7, with 9 bases identical to TRBD2. The CDR3 consists of 14 residues. After removal of 9 bases from V and 2 bases from J, the junction contained 9 bases not matched to a gene. The V gene's germline CDR1 is SGHDT and CDR2 YYEEEE. The CDR3 DNA reads as TGTGCCACCACGGAGCGGGAGGACCCCTACGAGCAGTACTTC. This encodes CATTEREDPYEQYF.

J is TRBJ2-3 and V is TRBV18; 7 nucleotides align to TRBD2. The CDR3 is 15 amino acids. In germline, CDR1 is KGHSH, CDR2 LQKENI. Trimming removed 4 bases from V and 1 base from J; junction bases left unmatched: 5. For the CDR3, the DNA is TGTGCCAGCTCACAGTTAAGCGGGGGCACAGATACGCAGTATTTT. Its translation: CASSQLSGGTDTQYF.

This chain joins TRBV6-6 and TRBJ1-2; TRBD1 aligns across 9 bases. V shed 5 bases, J shed 6 bases, and the junction held 4 bases outside the gene matches. The CDR3 is 13 residues long. Germline V gene lookup returns CDR1 MNHNY and CDR2 SVGAGI (reference sequence). The CDR3 protein is CASSTGGFDGYTF. Here the CDR3 DNA reads TGTGCCAGCAGTACAGGGGGCTTTGATGGCTACACCTTC.

The chain recombines TRBV10-3 with TRBJ2-3, with 8 bases matching TRBD2. V shed 0 bases and J 5 bases; nucleotides not matched to a gene: 7. The CDR3 is 16 residues long. The germline gives CDR1 ENHRY, CDR2 SYGVKD. CDR3 DNA sequence: TGTGCCATCAGTGAGTCGACTAACGGGAGGGAAGATACGCAGTATTTT. As protein: CAISESTNGREDTQYF.

The gene calls are TRBV5-1 and TRBJ2-5; 7 positions agree with TRBD2. The CDR3 consists of 13 residues. V trimming: 4 bases; J trimming: 5 bases; junction bases outside the gene matches: 5. Germline V gives CDR1 SGHRS, CDR2 YFSETQ. The CDR3 here is CASSPSGRETQYF. CDR3 DNA: TGCGCCAGCAGCCCGTCCGGGAGGGAGACCCAGTACTTC.

CDR3 sequence (DNA): TGTGCCAGCAGTCCCGGGGGAAGCACCGGGGAGCTGTTTTTT. Residues: CASSPGGSTGELFF. The rearrangement uses TRBV28 and TRBJ2-2; possibly TRBD2 for D (6 bases). Trimming took 5 bases from V and 4 from J, leaving 11 bases between them. The CDR3 contains 14 residues. CDR1 MDHEN and CDR2 SYDVKM come from the germline V gene.

V and J are TRBV6-1 and TRBJ1-2; D not certain. The ends were cut back, 3 bases at V and 8 bases at J, with 13 bases in the middle. The CDR3 loop spans 13 amino acids. Germline V CDR1 and CDR2: MNHNS, SASEGT. CDR3 residues: CASSEEAIGGYTF. As DNA, the CDR3 is TGTGCCAGCAGTGAGGAGGCAATAGGCGGCTACACCTTC.

The J gene is TRBJ2-5, the V gene TRBV5-1, with 7 bases aligning to TRBD1. This CDR3 is built from 17 residues. Germline-derived CDR1 and CDR2 are SGHRS and YFSETQ. J lost 0 bases, V lost 4 bases, and 12 bases had no gene match. CDR3 sequence (DNA): TGCGCCAGCAGCCCGCCACCGGGACAGAGACACCAAGAGACCCAGTACTTC. It specifies CASSPPPGQRHQETQYF.

This clone showed up just once. The J gene is TRBJ2-1, the V gene TRBV7-9, with D possibly matching TRBD2 (5 bases). Between the trimmed V and J ends, which lost 1 base and 7 bases, there was a span of 11 bases. Germline values: CDR1 SEHNR, CDR2 FQNEAQ (reference sequence). This CDR3 is built from 14 residues. CDR3 loop: CASSLVTPGNEQFF. In DNA form, the CDR3 reads TGTGCCAGCAGCTTAGTAACGCCGGGGAATGAGCAGTTCTTC.